This T cell receptor (beta chain) originates from a study of T cells after yellow fever vaccination. Study context: In the case of low-cell-number fractions, SMART-Seq v4 Ultra Low Input was used for preparation.

This clonotype showed up just a few times. Its antigen remains unknown. Study-level results: The study re-detected most primary-vaccination clones after the booster (about 96% CD4, approximately 88% CD8).

For TCR, cDNA came from 5'RACE template switching, which added a universal primer site and UMIs. MiXCR, run by TCRdb on the 5' RACE reads, gives a single entry per CDR3 protein. The sample has some 390,000 distinct CDR3 sequences; roughly 20% are singletons. The junction had 5 bases not matched to a gene; V was cut back by 5 bases and J by 1 base. The germline V gene has CDR1 LGHNA and CDR2 YNFKEQ. The CDR3 covers 17 residues. The chain uses TRBV4-2 and TRBJ2-6, with 10 bases aligning to TRBD1. The sample in question was PBMCs, obtained before the yellow fever booster vaccination. The clonotype was recovered from a man aged 18 to 29 who received the YFV17D yellow fever vaccine. The CDR3 reads CASSDRGRGSGANVLTF. The DNA for the CDR3 is TGTGCCAGCAGCGACAGGGGGCGAGGTTCTGGGGCCAACGTCCTGACTTTC.